Each of the 13 T cell receptor beta chains below was sequenced from the same sample in a study of cytomegalovirus exposure and HLA in healthy donors. Libraries were prepared by immunoSEQ multiplex PCR; TCRdb keeps only in-frame clonotypes and omits some of them. The table shows 250,000 to 400,000 clones, with around 90% occurring only once. Source material: PBMCs. The receptors were gathered from a man aged 25 to 40 in good health and CMV-seronegative.

This clone occurred a few times. The chain recombines TRBV2 with TRBJ1-2; TRBD1 is a possible D gene (6 bases). Germline lookup yields CDR1 SNHLY and CDR2 FYNNEI. CDR3 length: 15 residues. V shed 2 bases and J shed 5 bases, with 15 bases lying between them. The chain's CDR3 is CASSEFVGGGYGYTF. CDR3 in DNA: TGTGCCAGCAGTGAATTCGTAGGGGGAGGGTATGGCTACACCTTC.

A single count supports this clone. The chain employs TRBV10-3 and TRBJ1-2; 8 positions agree with TRBD1. J gave up 6 bases and V 6 bases, and 3 bases lay outside the gene matches. This CDR3 is 12 amino acids long. Germline CDR1 reads ENHRY; CDR2 reads SYGVKD. CDR3 region: CAISGTGDGYTF. The DNA for the CDR3 is TGTGCCATCAGCGGGACAGGCGATGGCTACACCTTC.

CDR3 bases: TGTGCCAGCAGGGAATACCACCCGGACATAGGAAACTATGGCTACACCTTC. Protein product: CASREYHPDIGNYGYTF. The chain joins TRBV2 to TRBJ1-2, with D tentatively TRBD1 (5 bases). CDR3 length: 17 amino acids. The germline V gene has CDR1 SNHLY and CDR2 FYNNEI. V lost 6 bases and J lost 2, with 22 bases in between.

The genes are TRBV5-1 and TRBJ1-3, with 7 nucleotides matching TRBD1. V dropped 4 bases and J dropped 1; count of bases not matched to a gene: 8. This CDR3 comprises 16 residues. Germline V lookup: CDR1 SGHRS, CDR2 YFSETQ. The CDR3 coding sequence is TGCGCCAGCAGCGGAGGGGGACAGAGTTCTGGAAACACCATATATTTT. It translates to CASSGGGQSSGNTIYF.

The rearrangement uses TRBV5-1 and TRBJ1-1, with TRBD1 as a possible D gene (6 bases). The CDR3 totals 17 residues. Germline values: CDR1 SGHRS, CDR2 YFSETQ. Trimming took 3 bases from V and 4 from J, leaving 22 bases between them. The CDR3 nucleotides read TGCGCCAGCAGCTCGCAGGGGTTGAAAGGTTCCCTCACTGAAGCTTTCTTT. It yields the protein CASSSQGLKGSLTEAFF.

This chain uses TRBV5-6 with TRBJ1-2, with 9 bases lining up with TRBD1. Germline CDR1 SGHDT, CDR2 YYEEEE. With V trimmed by 2 bases and J by 8 bases, 13 bases remained unmatched. The CDR3 loop spans 16 amino acids. The CDR3 DNA reads as TGTGCCAGCAGCTTCAACCGGGACAGGGCAACAGCGGGCTACACCTTC. It translates to CASSFNRDRATAGYTF.

V gene TRBV5-4 combines with J gene TRBJ2-7, with 9 bases lining up with TRBD1. CDR1 and CDR2 (germline): SGHNT, YYREEE (reference sequence). CDR3 length equals 18 residues. V shed 0 bases, J shed 0 bases, and the junction held 10 bases outside the gene matches. The chain's CDR3 is CASSLAPGQGTSSYEQYF. The DNA of the CDR3 is TGTGCCAGCAGCTTGGCCCCCGGACAGGGGACCAGCTCCTACGAGCAGTACTTC.

The chain links TRBV10-2 to TRBJ2-7; D might be TRBD1 (6 bases). V lost 7 bases, J lost 0 bases, and 7 bases lay in between. Germline-derived CDR1 and CDR2 are WSHSY and SAAADI. The CDR3 is 12 residues long. The CDR3 spells CASTDSSYEQYF. CDR3 in DNA: TGCGCCAGCACGGACAGCTCCTACGAGCAGTACTTC.

V and J are TRBV6-5 and TRBJ2-7; 15 nucleotides align to TRBD2. The CDR3 spans 14 residues. Germline V gene data show CDR1 as MNHEY and CDR2 as SVGAGI. With 5 bases clipped from V and 4 bases from J, the junction kept 0 bases outside the gene matches. CDR3 sequence: CASSGLAGGYEQYF. In DNA form, the CDR3 reads TGTGCCAGCAGTGGACTAGCGGGGGGGTACGAGCAGTACTTC.

The gene calls are TRBV23-1 and TRBJ2-7; 7 bases line up with TRBD1. TRBV23-1 is flagged as an ORF with uncertain function. This CDR3 spans 19 amino acids. The junction had 22 bases not matched to a gene; V was cut back by 6 bases and J by 2 bases. As DNA, the CDR3 is TGCGCCAGCAGATATTCTGGTTCGGGTATAACGGGACAGCCCTACGAGCAGTACTTC. It specifies CASRYSGSGITGQPYEQYF.

CDR3 protein: CASSLFGQRGSPLHF. In DNA, the CDR3 is TGTGCCAGCAGCTTGTTCGGACAGCGAGGGTCACCCCTCCACTTT. The V call is TRBV5-6, the J call TRBJ1-6; a possible D gene is TRBD1 (6 bases). The CDR3 runs 15 residues. The germline V gene has CDR1 SGHDT and CDR2 YYEEEE. V was clipped by 1 base and J by 10 bases, with 15 bases between them.

This chain connects TRBV6-1 to TRBJ1-2; D is undetermined. The V and J ends lost 6 bases and 8 bases respectively, with 16 bases between them. This CDR3 has 13 amino acids. CDR1 MNHNS and CDR2 SASEGT come from the germline V gene. The CDR3 reads CASRPGNTMGYTF. DNA for the CDR3: TGTGCCAGCAGGCCGGGAAATACTATGGGCTACACCTTC.

This clone appeared a single time. The chain carries TRBV19 and TRBJ1-4; a possible D gene is TRBD1 (5 bases). The CDR3 contains 15 residues. Trimming cost V 6 bases and J 10 bases, with 21 bases left between them. The germline V gene has CDR1 LNHDA and CDR2 SQIVND (reference sequence). CDR3 residues: CASRIPAGGAGKLFF. The CDR3 DNA reads as TGTGCCAGTAGAATCCCAGCCGGCGGGGCCGGAAAACTGTTTTTT.